These 21 T cell receptor beta chains came from one sample sequenced in a study of T cell repertoires in cytomegalovirus infection. What these receptors recognize is not known. MiXCR, run by TCRdb on the reads, gives a single entry per CDR3 protein. The sample includes around 70,000 distinct CDR3 sequences, about 29% of them seen just once. This specimen consisted of CD8+ T cells from cultured PBMCs, obtained from culture after CMV antigen stimulation. The receptors originated from a human donor in good health (CMV status not recorded). Some clones in this sample may be carry-over from other donors' samples.

V is TRBV4-3 and J is TRBJ2-7; possible D gene TRBD1, 6 bases. In germline, CDR1 is LGHNA, CDR2 YSLEER. This CDR3 is built from 16 residues. The V end lost 1 base, the J end lost 7 bases, and 20 bases lay between the germline ends. This CDR3 reads CASSQALPGAAGEQYF. DNA for the CDR3: TGCGCCAGCAGCCAAGCTCTTCCAGGGGCCGCCGGGGAGCAGTACTTC.

This clonotype was counted ten times or more. The chain links TRBV7-2 to TRBJ2-7; a possible D gene is TRBD2 (5 bases). The CDR3 length is 12 residues. CDR1 is SGHTA and CDR2 is FQGNSA in the germline V gene. Between the trimmed V and J ends, which lost 5 bases and 4 bases, there was a span of 9 bases. The CDR3 region has the DNA TGTGCCAGCAGCACCGAGGGTTACGAGCAGTACTTC. Translated: CASSTEGYEQYF.

This clonotype was counted between two and nine times. The chain joins TRBV10-3 to TRBJ2-7, with 8 bases that match TRBD2. The CDR3 is 14 amino acids. J was trimmed by 0 bases and V by 8 bases; bases with no gene match: 6. Germline V gene sequence: CDR1 ENHRY, CDR2 SYGVKD. The CDR3 sequence: CAIALLADSYEQYF. CDR3 DNA: TGTGCCATCGCCCTACTAGCGGACTCCTACGAGCAGTACTTC.

The chain employs TRBV4-3 and TRBJ2-7, with 11 nucleotides matching TRBD2. This CDR3 spans 16 amino acids. Germline assignment: CDR1 LGHNA and CDR2 YSLEER. After removal of 0 bases from V and 5 bases from J, the junction contained 6 bases not matched to a gene. DNA of the CDR3: TGCGCCAGCAGCCAAGATACGACTAGCGGGACAAACGAGCAGTACTTC. It codes for CASSQDTTSGTNEQYF.

Comment on this clonotype: A read error may be the cause here, since a much bigger clone is one base away. V and J are TRBV7-6 and TRBJ2-3, with 8 bases fitting TRBD1. The length of the CDR3 is 12 residues. Germline V gives CDR1 SGHVS, CDR2 FNYEAQ. DNA for the CDR3: TGTGCCAACAGCTCGACAGGGGCTACGCAGTATTTT. Amino acid sequence: CANSSTGATQYF.

This clonotype has more than one count but fewer than ten. This chain connects TRBV5-1 to TRBJ1-1, with D unclear. V was pared by 4 bases and J by 3 bases, with 10 bases between. Germline CDR1 SGHRS, CDR2 YFSETQ. CDR3 size: 13 residues. The CDR3 loop reads CASSEWEHTEAFF. The DNA for the CDR3 is TGCGCCAGCAGCGAATGGGAGCACACTGAAGCTTTCTTT.

DNA of the CDR3: TGTGCCAGCAGCCAAGATTTAGGACTAACGTACAATGAGCAGTTCTTC. Translating gives CASSQDLGLTYNEQFF. The chain has TRBV4-2 and TRBJ2-1; D is possibly TRBD2 (6 bases). V gave up 0 bases and J gave up 4 bases, with 13 bases separating them. Germline CDR1 and CDR2: LGHNA and YNFKEQ. The CDR3 sequence is 16 residues long.

This clonotype has only a few counts. The rearrangement joins TRBV2 to TRBJ1-1, with 9 bases aligning to TRBD1. The CDR3 length is 16 residues. Germline assignment: CDR1 SNHLY and CDR2 FYNNEI. The trim removed 6 bases at V and 5 bases at J, leaving 13 bases unmatched. CDR3 nucleotide sequence: TGTGCCAGCAGCCATGGACAGGGGATACCGGGGACTGAAGCTTTCTTT. Translating gives CASSHGQGIPGTEAFF.

This clonotype has at least ten counts. The V call is TRBV6-1, the J call TRBJ1-4; D not resolved. This CDR3 has 16 residues. V lost 0 bases, J lost 0 bases, and 8 bases lay in between. The germline CDR1 and CDR2 sequences are MNHNS and SASEGT. This chain's CDR3 is CASSEAPGPTNEKLFF. The CDR3 DNA sequence: TGTGCCAGCAGTGAAGCTCCCGGACCAACTAATGAAAAACTGTTTTTT.

This clonotype was seen just once. The J gene is TRBJ2-7, the V gene TRBV6-6; a weak D match, TRBD1 (5 bases). V gave up 4 bases and J gave up 3 bases, with 10 bases separating them. The germline CDR1 and CDR2 sequences are MNHNY and SVGAGI (reference sequence). The CDR3 is 13 amino acids. The DNA of the CDR3 is TGTGCCAGCAGTTGGGGCACCCGCTACGAGCAGTACTTC. This translates into CASSWGTRYEQYF.

A few counts support this clonotype. The chain links TRBV4-3 to TRBJ1-1; possibly TRBD1 for D (6 bases). Trimming removed 1 base at V and 6 bases at J, with 6 bases between. The CDR3 has 12 amino acids. The germline V gene has CDR1 LGHNA and CDR2 YSLEER. The CDR3 DNA reads TGCGCCAGCAGCCAAGGGACAGCTGAAGCTTTCTTT. Its protein is CASSQGTAEAFF.

Here the CDR3 DNA reads TGCGCCAGCAGCCAAGACCGAGCGGGCCGAAACACCGGGGAGCTGTTTTTT. Protein product: CASSQDRAGRNTGELFF. The V and J genes are TRBV4-3 and TRBJ2-2; D may be TRBD2 (6 bases). Germline V CDR1 and CDR2: LGHNA, YSLEER. The CDR3 runs 17 residues. V shed 0 bases and J shed 2 bases, with 13 bases lying between them.

This clonotype has a handful of counts. The rearrangement uses TRBV24-1 and TRBJ1-2; D is unclear. From germline, CDR1 is KGHDR and CDR2 SFDVKD. This CDR3 has 12 amino acids. V dropped 3 bases and J dropped 6 bases, with 7 bases sitting between them. This CDR3 reads CATSDLADGYTF. The CDR3 DNA reads as TGTGCCACCAGTGATCTAGCGGATGGCTACACCTTC.

This clonotype was observed at least ten times. The CDR3 region is CASSLVSGGALDTQYF. The CDR3 DNA reads TGTGCCAGCAGCTTAGTTAGCGGGGGGGCCCTAGATACGCAGTATTTT. This chain uses TRBV7-2 with TRBJ2-3; 11 nucleotides line up with TRBD2. The CDR3 sequence is 16 residues long. Trimming at V came to 1 base and at J to 5 bases, leaving 5 bases not matched to a gene. Per the germline V gene, CDR1 is SGHTA and CDR2 is FQGNSA.

In this sample, this clonotype turned up a few times. The CDR3 DNA reads TGTGCCTGGAGTGTAAATCTAGCGGGGACAGAGACCCAGTACTTC. This gives the protein CAWSVNLAGTETQYF. The chain recombines TRBV30 with TRBJ2-5, with 9 bases lining up with TRBD2. This CDR3 comprises 15 residues. Germline V gene sequence: CDR1 GTSNPN, CDR2 SVGIG (reference sequence). The V gene end was trimmed by 0 bases and the J gene end by 4 bases; junction bases not matched to a gene: 6.

The chain carries TRBV27 and TRBJ2-1; 9 nucleotides match TRBD2. Germline assignment: CDR1 MNHEY and CDR2 SMNVEV (reference sequence). Losses at the gene ends were 4 bases for V and 5 bases for J; bases not matched to a gene: 6. The CDR3 extends over 15 amino acids. The CDR3 DNA reads as TGTGCCAGCAGTTCTGGCGGGGGGGGTAACAATGAGCAGTTCTTC. This encodes CASSSGGGGNNEQFF.

This clonotype was found a few times. This chain joins TRBV11-3 and TRBJ1-1; 7 bases are a match to TRBD1. J was trimmed by 5 bases and V by 4 bases; bases with no gene match: 19. In germline, CDR1 is SGHNT, CDR2 YENEEA. There are 18 residues in the CDR3. The CDR3, as DNA: TGTGCCAGCAGCTCCCCGGAGGGGGCGCGTCTAGGAGGTACTGAAGCTTTCTTT. This sequence encodes CASSSPEGARLGGTEAFF.

The chain links TRBV6-1 to TRBJ2-2; D unresolved. Trimming cost V 2 bases and J 0 bases, with 7 bases left between them. The CDR3 runs 15 residues. CDR1 and CDR2 from the germline V gene are MNHNS and SASEGT. The DNA for the CDR3 is TGTGCCAGCAGTGAACGGGTTTCGAACACCGGGGAGCTGTTTTTT. It yields the protein CASSERVSNTGELFF.

Many counts were recorded for this clonotype. The chain employs TRBV7-8 and TRBJ1-2; weak D call: TRBD1 (6 bases). The CDR3 is made up of 12 amino acids. V was shortened by 4 bases and J by 11 bases, with 14 bases between the two germline ends. CDR1 is SGHVS and CDR2 is FQNEAQ in the germline V gene. The CDR3 spells CASSSGQQRYTF. The CDR3 bases are TGTGCCAGCAGCTCCGGACAGCAACGTTACACCTTC.

The V and J genes are TRBV11-2 and TRBJ2-7; TRBD2 matches at 8 bases. CDR3 length: 14 amino acids. Germline V lookup: CDR1 SGHAT, CDR2 FQNNGV. The J segment lost 0 bases and the V segment lost 7 bases, leaving 5 bases of the junction unmatched. In DNA form, the CDR3 reads TGTGCCAGCACCATACTAGCGGCCTCCTACGAGCAGTACTTC. Encoded protein: CASTILAASYEQYF. Filled out from reference TRBV11-2 and TRBJ2-7, the complete variable domain reads EAGVAQSPRYKIIEKRQSVAFWCNPISGHATLYWYQQILGQGPKLLIQFQNNGVVDDSQLPKDRFSAERLKGVDSTLKIQPAKLEDSAVYLCASTILAASYEQYFGPGTRLTVT.

The V gene is TRBV11-2, the J gene TRBJ2-1; possibly TRBD1 for D (6 bases). Germline V CDR1 and CDR2: SGHAT, FQNNGV. The CDR3 totals 14 residues. The germline V and J ends were trimmed by 6 bases and 5 bases, with 14 bases remaining between them. The CDR3 DNA follows: TGTGCCAGCAGACCCCAGACAGGCAACAATGAGCAGTTCTTC. Its translation: CASRPQTGNNEQFF.